Listed below are T cell receptor beta chains from one sample, sequenced in a study of blood T cell repertoires in COVID-19. TCRdb keeps only in-frame clones here, not all; method: immunoSEQ multiplex PCR. The sample carries around 250,000 clones, about 84% recorded once. Sequencing used peripheral blood. These receptors all come from a woman of 80 years or more with COVID-19, enrolled during active disease. Each CDR3 is given with its conserved first and last residue. Each record gives: D gene, CDR3 length, V gene, J gene, clone size, CDR3 DNA, CDR3 protein. A D gene is named only where the DNA matches it firmly. Size values are once, few and many counts, or a class for expanded clones, and some rows have none.

>.|15|TRBV5-1|TRBJ2-1|.
TGCGCCAGCAGCGCCTTCGGGACTCCTTACAATGAGCAGTTCTTC
CASSAFGTPYNEQFF
>.|14|TRBV20-1|TRBJ1-6|.
TGCAGTGCTAGTGATACAGGGATCTTCGCACCCCTCCACTTT
CSASDTGIFAPLHF
>.|12|TRBV29-1|TRBJ1-1|.
TGCAGCGTTTCCGGCAGGGACACTGAAGCTTTCTTT
CSVSGRDTEAFF
>.|15|TRBV5-1|TRBJ1-4|.
TGCGCCAGCAGCCGGATATGGGGGGTTAATGAAAAACTGTTTTTT
CASSRIWGVNEKLFF
>.|15|TRBV28|TRBJ1-5|.
TGTGCCAGCAGTTCCCAGGACAACGGGTATCAGCCCCAGCATTTT
CASSSQDNGYQPQHF
>.|15|TRBV5-1|TRBJ1-6|.
TGCGCCAGCAGCTTGGCTAGCTCCTATAATTCACCCCTCCACTTT
CASSLASSYNSPLHF
>TRBD1|15|TRBV7-6|TRBJ1-4|.
TGTGCCAGCAGCTTATCCGGGACAGGGATTGAAAAACTGTTTTTT
CASSLSGTGIEKLFF
>TRBD1|16|TRBV5-1|TRBJ2-3|.
TGCGCCAGCAGCTTGGAGGGGACAGGTGGAACAGATACGCAGTATTTT
CASSLEGTGGTDTQYF
>.|13|TRBV5-5|TRBJ1-2|.
TGTGCCAGCAGCTATTCCTCTATTCCTGGCTACACCTTC
CASSYSSIPGYTF
>TRBD1|14|TRBV7-9|TRBJ1-6|.
TGTGCCAGCAGCTTAACAGGGGATAATTCACCCCTCCACTTT
CASSLTGDNSPLHF
>.|14|TRBV4-3|TRBJ2-3|.
TGCGCCAGCAGCCAAGACCCTTACACAGATACGCAGTATTTT
CASSQDPYTDTQYF
>.|14|TRBV18|TRBJ1-1|.
TGTGCCAGCTCACCATGGGACACCAACACTGAAGCTTTCTTT
CASSPWDTNTEAFF
>.|13|TRBV27|TRBJ1-1|.
TGTGCCAGCACCGCAAGGGAGAGGACTGAAGCTTTCTTT
CASTARERTEAFF
>TRBD2|15|TRBV5-6|TRBJ2-5|few
TGTGCCAGCAGCCTCCGACTAGCGGGGGTCGAGACCCAGTACTTC
CASSLRLAGVETQYF
>.|14|TRBV3-1/TRBV3-2|TRBJ2-3|.
TGTGCCAGCAGCCCGGGGGTTACCACAGATACGCAGTATTTT
CASSPGVTTDTQYF
>TRBD2|16|TRBV24-1|TRBJ2-5|.
TGTGCCACCAGTGATGCGAGACTAGCGGGGGGGGAGACCCAGTACTTC
CATSDARLAGGETQYF
>.|13|TRBV18|TRBJ2-3|.
TGTGCCAGCTCACCAACAGGGTTTGGTGCGCAGTATTTT
CASSPTGFGAQYF
>.|15|TRBV25-1|TRBJ1-4|.
TGTGCCAGCAGTGAAGGGACAAATGGGGGTGAAAAACTGTTTTTT
CASSEGTNGGEKLFF
>.|15|TRBV3-1/TRBV3-2|TRBJ1-5|few
TGTGCCAGCAGCCAAGATTGGGGGGGCAATCAGCCCCAGCATTTT
CASSQDWGGNQPQHF
>.|15|TRBV11-1|TRBJ1-4|.
TGTGCCAGCAGCTTCCGGGGTGCGGAAGAAGAAAAACTGTTTTTT
CASSFRGAEEEKLFF
>TRBD1|15|TRBV5-4|TRBJ1-1|.
TGTGCCAGCAGCTTCCGGACAGGGGGGGACACTGAAGCTTTCTTT
CASSFRTGGDTEAFF
>TRBD2|17|TRBV5-4|TRBJ2-1|.
TGTGCCAGCAGAACAGGAGGTAGCGGGGGGGCCGCGAATGAGCAGTTCTTC
CASRTGGSGGAANEQFF
>TRBD1|15|TRBV7-2|TRBJ1-5|.
TGTGCCAGCAGCTTAGTGGCAGGGGGCGGACAGCCCCAGCATTTT
CASSLVAGGGQPQHF
>.|14|TRBV19|TRBJ1-3|.
TGTGCCAGTACCACCCTATCTTCAGGAAACACCATATATTTT
CASTTLSSGNTIYF
>.|16|TRBV4-2|TRBJ1-2|.
TGTGCCAGCAGCCAAGATCTAGGTGCACGGAGCTATGGCTACACCTTC
CASSQDLGARSYGYTF